This passage covers 14 T cell receptor beta chains from one sample sequenced in a study of Tregs in tolerant kidney transplant recipients. The data were produced by immunoSEQ multiplex PCR, yet TCRdb's version contains in-frame clones alone and is incomplete. This sample has 85,000 to 90,000 clones; more than 90% occur once, and the top ten carry over 4%. The specimen sequenced was CD8+ T cells from blood. The receptors were gathered from a human donor in good health.

The chain employs TRBV15 and TRBJ1-3; D is possibly TRBD1 (6 bases). Trimming removed 3 bases at V and 3 bases at J, with 12 bases between. CDR1 and CDR2 from the germline V gene are LNHNV and YYDKDF (reference sequence). The CDR3 runs to 15 residues. CDR3 sequence reads: CATSSRTGLGNTIYF. The CDR3 DNA reads as TGTGCCACCAGCAGCCGAACAGGGCTTGGAAACACCATATATTTT.

The chain recombines TRBV5-6 with TRBJ1-1; no clear D gene. V lost 0 bases and J lost 4, with 7 bases in between. The CDR3 consists of 13 residues. CDR1 and CDR2 from the germline V gene are SGHDT and YYEEEE. The CDR3 DNA reads TGTGCCAGCAGCTTGGAGGCAGCCACTGAAGCTTTCTTT. Encoded protein: CASSLEAATEAFF.

The chain couples TRBV4-1 to TRBJ2-3, with 13 bases identical to TRBD2. Germline V lookup: CDR1 MGHRA, CDR2 YSYEKL. CDR3 length: 16 amino acids. After removal of 2 bases from V and 3 bases from J, the junction contained 2 bases not matched to a gene. CDR3 region: CASSQQTSGGTDTQYF. DNA for the CDR3: TGCGCCAGCAGCCAACAGACTAGCGGGGGGACAGATACGCAGTATTTT.

The chain has TRBV9 and TRBJ2-7, with no clear D. The CDR3 consists of 12 residues. V was pared by 4 bases and J by 4 bases, with 9 bases between. Germline V lookup: CDR1 SGDLS, CDR2 YYNGEE. The CDR3, as DNA: TGTGCCAGCAGCCCTTCTGGGTACGAGCAGTACTTC. It codes for CASSPSGYEQYF.

Worth noting for this clone: The sample holds other DNA sequences that translate to the same CDR3. This chain joins TRBV4-1 and TRBJ2-1; 9 bases fit TRBD2. V lost 1 base, J lost 4 bases, and 5 bases stayed unmatched. Germline V lookup: CDR1 MGHRA, CDR2 YSYEKL. The CDR3 extends over 16 amino acids. CDR3 loop: CASSQVAGGLYNEQFF. The CDR3 DNA reads as TGCGCCAGCAGCCAAGTTGCGGGGGGGCTGTACAATGAGCAGTTCTTC.

The chain recombines TRBV30 with TRBJ1-1; D gene unclear. V lost 3 bases, J lost 3 bases, and 14 bases lay in between. The CDR3 loop spans 14 amino acids. Germline CDR1 reads GTSNPN; CDR2 reads SVGIG (reference sequence). CDR3 residues: CAWSPGFGDTEAFF. Here the CDR3 DNA reads TGTGCCTGGAGCCCTGGGTTCGGAGACACTGAAGCTTTCTTT.

The rearrangement joins TRBV5-1 to TRBJ2-7; D unclear. Germline-derived CDR1 and CDR2 are SGHRS and YFSETQ. The CDR3 spans 13 residues. V was cut by 5 bases and J by 0 bases, with 9 bases left in between. Written as DNA, the CDR3 is TGCGCCAGCAGTTACCCTCTCTCCTACGAGCAGTACTTC. Encoded protein: CASSYPLSYEQYF.

The chain joins TRBV6-5 to TRBJ2-7; D is possibly TRBD1 (5 bases). The CDR3 loop spans 16 amino acids. Trimming removed 0 bases from V and 4 bases from J, with 16 bases in between. The germline V gene encodes CDR1 MNHEY and CDR2 SVGAGI. The CDR3 region has the DNA TGTGCCAGCAGTTACTCGTGGGGCCAACGGTTTTACGAGCAGTACTTC. This codes for CASSYSWGQRFYEQYF.

V and J are TRBV5-5 and TRBJ2-3; 8 positions agree with TRBD2. Germline V gives CDR1 SGHKS, CDR2 YYEKEE (reference sequence). V dropped 0 bases and J dropped 2; count of bases not matched to a gene: 5. The CDR3 has 16 amino acids. CDR3 sequence: CASSLDTSGNTDTQYF. CDR3 sequence (DNA): TGTGCCAGCAGCTTGGATACTAGCGGAAACACAGATACGCAGTATTTT.

The gene calls are TRBV25-1 and TRBJ2-3, with 11 bases identical to TRBD2. Per the germline V gene, CDR1 is MGHDK and CDR2 is SYGVNS. The CDR3 totals 18 residues. With 4 bases clipped from V and 1 base from J, the junction kept 10 bases outside the gene matches. In nucleotides, the CDR3 is TGTGCCAGCAGTGGGATTACTAGCGGGAGAACTGGCACAGATACGCAGTATTTT. Translation: CASSGITSGRTGTDTQYF.

By sample fraction, this clone is medium-sized. The gene calls are TRBV5-1 and TRBJ2-7; D may be TRBD2 (6 bases). Trimming pared 0 bases from V and 0 bases from J, leaving 10 bases between. Germline loops: CDR1 SGHRS, CDR2 YFSETQ. The CDR3 loop spans 15 amino acids. The CDR3 spells CASSLDRGSSYEQYF. CDR3 in DNA: TGCGCCAGCAGCTTGGACCGGGGGAGCTCCTACGAGCAGTACTTC.

The rearrangement links TRBV13 to TRBJ2-1; D call uncertain. The CDR3 is made up of 14 amino acids. Germline assignment: CDR1 PRHDT and CDR2 FYEKMQ (reference sequence). Trimming left V 5 bases short and J 5 bases short, with 13 bases between. Here the CDR3 DNA reads TGTGCCAGCAGCGCCGGCGCGGACGACAATGAGCAGTTCTTC. The encoded protein is CASSAGADDNEQFF.

This clone was recorded only once. V is TRBV5-5 and J is TRBJ2-5; D is undetermined. V lost 1 base and J 3 bases, leaving 19 bases between the germline ends. The germline CDR1 and CDR2 sequences are SGHKS and YYEKEE (reference sequence). There are 17 residues in the CDR3. The CDR3: CASSLNGYAEGKETQYF. In DNA, the CDR3 is TGTGCCAGCAGCTTGAATGGGTATGCCGAAGGCAAAGAGACCCAGTACTTC. The entire variable domain, with the rest obtained from reference TRBV5-5 and TRBJ2-5, is as follows: DAGVTQSPTHLIKTRGQQVTLRCSPISGHKSVSWYQQVLGQGPQFIFQYYEKEERGRGNFPDRFSARQFPNYSSELNVNALLLGDSALYLCASSLNGYAEGKETQYFGPGTRLLVL.

The chain employs TRBV6-1 and TRBJ1-2; 9 nucleotides agree with TRBD1. The CDR3 has 15 residues. The germline V gene encodes CDR1 MNHNS and CDR2 SASEGT. V trimming: 0 bases; J trimming: 7 bases; junction bases outside the gene matches: 6. CDR3 sequence (DNA): TGTGCCAGCAGTGAAGCTAGGACAGGGGTACTTGGCTACACCTTC. Its protein is CASSEARTGVLGYTF.